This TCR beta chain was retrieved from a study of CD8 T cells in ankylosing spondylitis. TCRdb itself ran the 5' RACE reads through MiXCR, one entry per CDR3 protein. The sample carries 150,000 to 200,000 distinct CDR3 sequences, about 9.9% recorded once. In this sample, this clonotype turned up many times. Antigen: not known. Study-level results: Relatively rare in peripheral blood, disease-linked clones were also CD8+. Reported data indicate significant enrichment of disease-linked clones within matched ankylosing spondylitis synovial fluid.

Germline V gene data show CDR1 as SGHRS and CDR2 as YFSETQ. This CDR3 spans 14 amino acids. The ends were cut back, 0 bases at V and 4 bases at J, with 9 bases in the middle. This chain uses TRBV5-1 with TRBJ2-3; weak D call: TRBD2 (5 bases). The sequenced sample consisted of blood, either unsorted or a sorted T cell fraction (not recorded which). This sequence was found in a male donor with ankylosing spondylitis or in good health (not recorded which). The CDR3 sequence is CASSLVGVADTQYF. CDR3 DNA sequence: TGCGCCAGCAGCTTGGTGGGAGTCGCAGATACGCAGTATTTT.